This entry lists 29 T cell receptor beta chains sequenced from one sample in a study of T cell responses to AZD1222 COVID-19 vaccine. Repertoires were generated with immunoSEQ multiplex PCR, while TCRdb's copy carries only in-frame clones and drops some. The table lists about 130,000 clones, roughly 87% of them singletons. Sequenced here: peripheral blood, sampled on day 0 of MenACWY control vaccination. The origin of the receptors is an adult in good health.

This chain links TRBV9 with TRBJ2-7; 7 bases are shared with TRBD2. Germline assignment: CDR1 SGDLS and CDR2 YYNGEE. The CDR3 covers 15 residues. After removal of 0 bases from V and 0 bases from J, the junction contained 3 bases not matched to a gene. The CDR3 DNA follows: TGTGCCAGCAGCGTAGCGAGCGGGAACTCCTACGAGCAGTACTTC. The encoded protein is CASSVASGNSYEQYF.

The chain combines TRBV4-2 with TRBJ2-3, with 13 bases identical to TRBD2. V lost 1 base, J lost 6 bases, and 10 bases stayed unmatched. The germline gives CDR1 LGHNA, CDR2 YNFKEQ. The CDR3 is 18 amino acids. CDR3 coding DNA: TGTGCCAGCAGCCAAGGACTAGCGGGAGGTGGGACACGTGATACGCAGTATTTT. It translates to CASSQGLAGGGTRDTQYF.

The chain recombines TRBV4-3 with TRBJ1-1; no firm D call. Germline V gene data show CDR1 as LGHNA and CDR2 as YSLEER. This CDR3 has 15 residues. The V end lost 0 bases, the J end lost 6 bases, and 14 bases lay between the germline ends. The CDR3 DNA is TGCGCCAGCAGCCAAGATTTGGGGATCTGGTCTGAAGCTTTCTTT. Residues: CASSQDLGIWSEAFF.

The chain carries TRBV5-6 and TRBJ2-3; TRBD2 aligns across 7 bases. Germline V gives CDR1 SGHDT, CDR2 YYEEEE. The CDR3 consists of 16 residues. The V and J ends lost 1 base and 3 bases, in that order; junction bases with no gene match: 8. CDR3 protein: CASSLRFGGGTDTQYF. CDR3 DNA: TGTGCCAGCAGCTTGCGGTTTGGCGGGGGAACAGATACGCAGTATTTT.

The rearrangement uses TRBV5-1 and TRBJ1-5; TRBD1 aligns across 7 bases. Germline V gene sequence: CDR1 SGHRS, CDR2 YFSETQ. V shed 0 bases and J 7 bases; nucleotides not matched to a gene: 4. The CDR3 extends over 14 amino acids. The CDR3: CASSLDRGGQPQHF. The CDR3 DNA is TGCGCCAGCAGCTTGGACAGGGGAGGACAGCCCCAGCATTTT.

The chain uses TRBV29-1 and TRBJ2-3, with TRBD1 identical over 8 bases. The CDR3 has 13 amino acids. Germline CDR1 reads SQVTM; CDR2 reads ANQGSEA. The ends lost 3 bases at V and 7 bases at J; junction bases unmatched: 6. In DNA form, the CDR3 reads TGCAGCGTTGATGACGGACAGGGAAATACGCAGTATTTT. Its translation is CSVDDGQGNTQYF.

V gene TRBV19 combines with J gene TRBJ1-2, with D possibly being TRBD1 (6 bases). Germline values: CDR1 LNHDA, CDR2 SQIVND (reference sequence). This CDR3 has 14 residues. Trimming stripped 3 bases from V and 4 bases from J, with 12 bases between. The CDR3 sequence is CASSMGGSGYGYTF. The CDR3 DNA reads as TGTGCCAGTAGTATGGGGGGCTCTGGCTATGGCTACACCTTC.

The chain joins TRBV12-1 to TRBJ1-5; TRBD1 reflects the table's D call only, with no check against the DNA. TRBV12-1 corresponds to a pseudogene. The CDR3 has 13 amino acids. The CDR3 DNA reads as TGTGCCAGCAGCGATAATAGGGGTCAGCCCCAGCATTTT. Protein sequence: CASSDNRGQPQHF.

This clone appeared a single time. The rearrangement uses TRBV19 and TRBJ2-2; maybe TRBD1 (6 bases). V dropped 4 bases and J dropped 0 bases, with 9 bases sitting between them. The CDR3 is made up of 15 amino acids. Per the germline V gene, CDR1 is LNHDA and CDR2 is SQIVND (reference sequence). CDR3 residues: CASSNRESNTGELFF. The DNA of the CDR3 is TGTGCCAGTAGTAACAGGGAATCGAACACCGGGGAGCTGTTTTTT. The variable domain in full, completed from reference TRBV19 and TRBJ2-2, reads DGGITQSPKYLFRKEGQNVTLSCEQNLNHDAMYWYRQDPGQGLRLIYYSQIVNDFQKGDIAEGYSVSREKKESFPLTVTSAQKNPTAFYLCASSNRESNTGELFFGEGSRLTVL.

J is TRBJ1-1 and V is TRBV29-1, with 10 bases identical to TRBD1. The CDR3 spans 14 residues. Trimming removed 6 bases from V and 1 base from J; junction bases left unmatched: 5. The germline gives CDR1 SQVTM, CDR2 ANQGSEA. The CDR3 loop is CSVRTGGGNTEAFF. The DNA of the CDR3 is TGCAGCGTGCGGACAGGGGGGGGGAACACTGAAGCTTTCTTT.

The chain combines TRBV5-3 with TRBJ1-5, with a tentative D call TRBD1 (5 bases). TRBV5-3 is treated as an ORF (open reading frame) with a function not yet certain. V was pared by 4 bases and J by 2 bases, with 16 bases between. The CDR3 is 16 residues long. CDR3 protein: CARSDPRASGNQPQHF. The CDR3 nucleotides read TGTGCCAGAAGCGACCCCAGGGCCAGTGGCAATCAGCCCCAGCATTTT.

The genes are TRBV29-1 and TRBJ1-1; no clear D. The CDR3 consists of 12 residues. Germline V gene lookup returns CDR1 SQVTM and CDR2 ANQGSEA. V gave up 7 bases and J gave up 3 bases, with 12 bases separating them. For the CDR3, the DNA is TGCAGCGCTTTCCGAGCGGACACTGAAGCTTTCTTT. Protein product: CSAFRADTEAFF.

V gene TRBV7-2 combines with J gene TRBJ1-1, with D unclear. The CDR3 totals 13 residues. Between the trimmed V and J ends, which lost 3 bases and 0 bases, there was a span of 5 bases. CDR1 SGHTA and CDR2 FQGNSA come from the germline V gene. The CDR3 DNA sequence: TGTGCCAGCAGCTTGGAAGTGAACACTGAAGCTTTCTTT. As protein: CASSLEVNTEAFF. Supplemented by reference TRBV7-2 and TRBJ1-1, the full variable domain reads GAGVSQSPSNKVTEKGKDVELRCDPISGHTALYWYRQSLGQGLEFLIYFQGNSAPDKSGLPSDRFSAERTGGSVSTLTIQRTQQEDSAVYLCASSLEVNTEAFFGQGTRLTVV.

The genes are TRBV6-5 and TRBJ1-3; TRBD1 agrees at 8 bases. The CDR3 is 15 residues long. V shed 6 bases and J 0 bases; nucleotides not matched to a gene: 4. Germline CDR1 MNHEY, CDR2 SVGAGI. CDR3 sequence reads: CASSRQGSSGNTIYF. As DNA, the CDR3 is TGTGCCAGCAGCCGACAGGGGAGCTCTGGAAACACCATATATTTT.

The gene calls are TRBV6-2 or TRBV6-3 and TRBJ2-3; tentative D call: TRBD2 (6 bases). The length of the CDR3 is 11 residues. The V end lost 5 bases, the J end lost 8 bases, and 8 bases lay between the germline ends. The germline V gene has CDR1 MNHEY and CDR2 SVGEGT. CDR3 protein: CASSNGGTQYF. Written as DNA, the CDR3 is TGTGCCAGCAGTAACGGGGGTACGCAGTATTTT.

The chain joins TRBV25-1 to TRBJ2-3, with 10 nucleotides matching TRBD1. The CDR3 is made up of 15 amino acids. CDR1 is MGHDK, CDR2 SYGVNS, per germline. CDR3 protein: CATQLTGGGQNTQYF. Written as DNA, the CDR3 is TGTGCTACACAATTGACAGGGGGCGGACAAAATACGCAGTATTTT.

V usage is TRBV9 and J usage is TRBJ2-7; TRBD1 or TRBD2 may be the D gene (5 bases each). CDR3 length: 15 amino acids. Germline V CDR1 and CDR2: SGDLS, YYNGEE. Between the trimmed V and J ends, which lost 0 bases and 2 bases, there was a span of 12 bases. This CDR3 reads CASSVVGDGPYEQYF. The CDR3, as DNA: TGTGCCAGCAGCGTAGTAGGGGACGGACCCTACGAGCAGTACTTC. The full variable domain, rest sourced from reference TRBV9 and TRBJ2-7, is DSGVTQTPKHLITATGQRVTLRCSPRSGDLSVYWYQQSLDQGLQFLIQYYNGEERAKGNILERFSAQQFPDLHSELNLSSLELGDSALYFCASSVVGDGPYEQYFGPGTRLTVT.

This chain connects TRBV9 to TRBJ2-3; 12 bases are shared with TRBD2. CDR3 length equals 16 residues. Trimming cost V 4 bases and J 1 base; bases outside gene matches: 4. Germline V gene sequence: CDR1 SGDLS, CDR2 YYNGEE. Written as DNA, the CDR3 is TGTGCCAGCAGCCCCCGGACTAGCGGGGGCACAGATACGCAGTATTTT. Its translation: CASSPRTSGGTDTQYF.

CDR3 residues: CASSEGRGADTQYF. The CDR3 region has the DNA TGTGCCAGCAGTGAAGGCAGGGGTGCAGATACGCAGTATTTT. This chain uses TRBV6-1 with TRBJ2-3; TRBD1 might be the D (6 bases). This CDR3 contains 14 residues. The V end lost 1 base, the J end lost 4 bases, and 9 bases lay between the germline ends. In germline, CDR1 is MNHNS, CDR2 SASEGT.

The chain has TRBV14 and TRBJ1-6; D not certain. The CDR3 loop spans 11 amino acids. Trimming took 0 bases from V and 12 from J, leaving 3 bases between them. Germline assignment: CDR1 SGHDN and CDR2 FVKESK. Here the CDR3 reads CASSQDIPLHF. The CDR3 bases are TGTGCCAGCAGCCAAGACATACCCCTCCACTTT.

This clone has a single count. This chain joins TRBV29-1 and TRBJ1-1; D might be TRBD1 (6 bases). The CDR3 covers 13 residues. V lost 2 bases, J lost 5 bases, and 12 bases lay in between. Germline CDR1 SQVTM, CDR2 ANQGSEA. This CDR3 is CSVEKDRRTEAFF. The CDR3 DNA sequence: TGCAGCGTTGAAAAAGACAGGAGGACTGAAGCTTTCTTT.

The gene calls are TRBV29-1 and TRBJ2-1; unclear D gene. V lost 4 bases to trimming and J lost 2 bases, with 6 bases between them. Germline V gene sequence: CDR1 SQVTM, CDR2 ANQGSEA. This CDR3 has 12 amino acids. The CDR3 region has the DNA TGCAGCGTTGGGCATGCCTACAATGAGCAGTTCTTC. This encodes CSVGHAYNEQFF.

This sequence joins TRBV18 and TRBJ1-3; D remains unclear. Per germline, CDR1 KGHSH and CDR2 LQKENI. Trimming pared 6 bases from V and 0 bases from J, leaving 9 bases between. The CDR3 totals 14 residues. The CDR3 coding sequence is TGTGCCAGCTCCCTGGATCCCTCTGGAAACACCATATATTTT. Translated: CASSLDPSGNTIYF. Using reference TRBV18 and TRBJ1-3 for the parts outside the CDR3, the full variable domain is NAGVMQNPRHLVRRRGQEARLRCSPMKGHSHVYWYRQLPEEGLKFMVYLQKENIIDESGMPKERFSAEFPKEGPSILRIQQVVRGDSAAYFCASSLDPSGNTIYFGEGSWLTVV.

The chain employs TRBV6-2 or TRBV6-3 and TRBJ2-2; no clear D gene. V was cut by 0 bases and J by 7 bases, with 6 bases left in between. CDR3 size: 13 residues. Germline V gives CDR1 MNHEY, CDR2 SVGEGT. DNA of the CDR3: TGTGCCAGCAGTTACTCGGGGATCGGGGAGCTGTTTTTT. It is translated as CASSYSGIGELFF.

This clone was counted only a few times. V gene TRBV9 combines with J gene TRBJ1-2; D unresolved. V was cut by 0 bases and J by 1 base, with 7 bases left in between. Per the germline V gene, CDR1 is SGDLS and CDR2 is YYNGEE. The CDR3 loop spans 14 amino acids. Here the CDR3 DNA reads TGTGCCAGCAGCGTAGAAGGGTATAACTATGGCTACACCTTC. Residues: CASSVEGYNYGYTF.

The rearrangement links TRBV19 to TRBJ1-2, with 9 bases matching TRBD1. The CDR3 loop spans 16 amino acids. The J segment lost 5 bases and the V segment lost 1 base, leaving 8 bases of the junction unmatched. Germline values: CDR1 LNHDA, CDR2 SQIVND (reference sequence). The CDR3 sequence is CASSIVPRDRVYGYTF. CDR3 in DNA: TGTGCCAGTAGTATAGTCCCCCGGGACAGGGTATATGGCTACACCTTC.

The rearrangement links TRBV7-9 to TRBJ1-4, with TRBD1 as a possible D gene (5 bases). The CDR3 has 17 amino acids. CDR1 and CDR2 from the germline V gene are SEHNR and FQNEAQ (reference sequence). Trimming removed 1 base at V and 2 bases at J, with 14 bases between. CDR3 amino acids: CASSLVEGWRTNEKLFF. DNA of the CDR3: TGTGCCAGCAGCTTAGTTGAGGGGTGGAGGACTAATGAAAAACTGTTTTTT.

The chain combines TRBV6-1 with TRBJ2-7; D perhaps matches TRBD1 (5 bases). CDR3 length: 11 amino acids. The germline V gene encodes CDR1 MNHNS and CDR2 SASEGT. Trimming took 3 bases from V and 13 from J, leaving 13 bases between them. The CDR3 reads CASSDRQSPYV. In nucleotides, the CDR3 is TGTGCCAGCAGTGACCGACAGTCCCCTTACGTC.

The chain has TRBV24-1 and TRBJ2-2, with 7 bases aligning to TRBD2. The junction had 13 bases not matched to a gene; V was cut back by 2 bases and J by 5 bases. Germline V gives CDR1 KGHDR, CDR2 SFDVKD. CDR3 length: 18 residues. The CDR3 sequence is CATSDWEGTESSTGELFF. DNA of the CDR3: TGTGCCACCAGTGATTGGGAGGGGACCGAAAGTTCGACCGGGGAGCTGTTTTTT.